The T cell receptor beta chain under discussion was sequenced for a study of blood T cell repertoires in COVID-19. Turning to the study itself: From T cells, B-cell-depleted T cells, or PBMCs came the material, which was cDNA or gDNA.

The age range of participants was about 18 to 90 years, with residence in fewer than 25 US areas. Exposed participants encountered a COVID-19 case during the 2 weeks preceding study entry. Germline loops: CDR1 SEHNR, CDR2 FQNEAQ (reference sequence). The CDR3 sequence is 15 residues long. Trimming cost V 6 bases and J 4 bases, with 18 bases left between them. Per the authors' pipeline: The assay estimated nucleated cells by amplifying reference gene primers. Profiling relied on immunoSEQ multiplex PCR, and the TCRdb table lists in-frame clones only, not all of them. V and J calls and clone size follow that table, whereas D and trimming were derived from the DNA. Here the sample spans 250,000 or so clones, approximately 90% being singletons.

Sequences were obtained from PBMCs or T cells enriched from blood (not recorded which). The receptor comes from a man aged 35 to 55 who had been exposed to COVID-19. This chain links TRBV7-9 with TRBJ2-5, with a tentative D call TRBD2 (6 bases). CDR3 sequence (DNA): TGTGCCAGCAGGCTCTTGCGGGATAGAGGAGAGACCCAGTACTTC. Protein: CASRLLRDRGETQYF.